This T cell receptor beta chain was recorded in a study of T cell changes during pregnancy in multiple sclerosis. V gave up 1 base and J gave up 1 base, with 11 bases separating them. This CDR3 has 17 amino acids. Germline loops: CDR1 SEHNR, CDR2 FQNEAQ (reference sequence). Method: immunoSEQ multiplex PCR; TCRdb's copy keeps in-frame clones and lacks some. The sample lists about 87,000 clones, approximately 92% seen once, with 1.2% to 1.5% in the top ten. This specimen was peripheral blood, taken in the third trimester of pregnancy. This TCR was sampled from a female donor in good health, enrolled as a control in a pregnancy study. The rearrangement uses TRBV7-9 and TRBJ2-6; a weak D match, TRBD1 (7 bases). DNA of the CDR3: TGTGCCAGCAGCTTAGGGACAGGAGGGTCTGGGGCCAACGTCCTGACTTTC. Translating it yields CASSLGTGGSGANVLTF.